Presented here are 24 T cell receptor beta chains from one specimen sequenced in a study of blood T cells in healthy people across ages. Using a J-beta primer mix together with a sample-barcoded 5' primer, a second PCR was run for roughly 7 to 12 cycles. TCRdb itself ran the 5' RACE reads through MiXCR, one entry per CDR3 protein. This sample carries 870,000 or so distinct CDR3 sequences, under 35% of them seen once, and the ten largest clones take approximately 15%. Input material: blood. Receptors were obtained from a woman older than 75 in good health.

Points on this clonotype: This may arise from a read error, as a much more abundant clone is one base away. The chain recombines TRBV7-2 with TRBJ2-4, with 12 bases that match TRBD2. The CDR3 runs to 18 residues. Germline V lookup: CDR1 SGHTA, CDR2 FQGNSA. In DNA form, the CDR3 reads TGTGCCAGCAGCCCGAGACTAGCGGGGGTGCTAGCCGAAAACATTCAGTACTTC. It specifies CASSPRLAGVLAENIQYF.

Comments on this clonotype: One end of the junction is discordant with germline, which a read error may explain. This chain connects TRBV12-3 or TRBV12-4 to TRBJ2-3, with 7 bases identical to TRBD1. CDR3 length: 11 residues. This chain's CDR3 is CASSSGTEQHF. Written as DNA, the CDR3 is TGTGCCAGCAGTTCCGGGACAGAGCAACATTTT.

The rearrangement uses TRBV3-1 and TRBJ1-6, with D maybe TRBD1 (5 bases). V was trimmed by 4 bases and J by 8 bases, leaving 12 bases between them. This CDR3 has 14 amino acids. Germline loops: CDR1 LGHDT, CDR2 YNNKEL (reference sequence). The CDR3 DNA is TGTGCCAGCAGCCGACAGCGTGAAGATTCACCCCTCCACTTT. It encodes CASSRQREDSPLHF.

This clonotype was seen more than once but under ten times. CDR3 DNA: TGTGCCAGCAGTAGAGGGGGCGCGAATGGCTACACCTTC. It is translated as CASSRGGANGYTF. The chain has TRBV27 and TRBJ1-2; 7 positions agree with TRBD1. The germline CDR1 and CDR2 sequences are MNHEY and SMNVEV (reference sequence). The J segment lost 6 bases and the V segment lost 5 bases, leaving 6 bases of the junction unmatched. There are 13 residues in the CDR3.

This clonotype was seen a few times. The V call is TRBV2, the J call TRBJ2-3; 8 nucleotides agree with TRBD2. CDR3 length equals 13 residues. CDR1 is SNHLY and CDR2 is FYNNEI in the germline V gene. V lost 6 bases to trimming and J lost 6 bases; unmatched junction nucleotides: 5. This chain's CDR3 is CASSIGGADTQYF. CDR3 bases: TGTGCCAGCAGCATCGGGGGGGCGGATACGCAGTATTTT.

This clonotype was observed a few times. The chain carries TRBV15 and TRBJ2-2; 9 nucleotides agree with TRBD1. The CDR3 consists of 17 residues. Germline assignment: CDR1 LNHNV and CDR2 YYDKDF (reference sequence). J gave up 3 bases and V 6 bases, and 11 bases lay outside the gene matches. The CDR3 region is CATSTGTGNVDTGELFF. The CDR3 region has the DNA TGTGCCACCAGTACCGGGACAGGGAATGTTGACACCGGGGAGCTGTTTTTT.

This clonotype was detected many times. The chain recombines TRBV29-1 with TRBJ1-1; no reliable D call. V was shortened by 2 bases and J by 0 bases, with 7 bases between the two germline ends. Germline CDR1 and CDR2: SQVTM and ANQGSEA. The CDR3 totals 13 residues. CDR3 nucleotide sequence: TGCAGCGTTGAAAAACCCTTGAACACTGAAGCTTTCTTT. This gives the protein CSVEKPLNTEAFF.

This clonotype occurred many times. This chain connects TRBV12-3 or TRBV12-4 to TRBJ2-7, with D possibly being TRBD1 or TRBD2 (5 bases each). V lost 6 bases, J lost 5 bases, and 11 bases lay in between. The CDR3 is 12 amino acids. CDR3 DNA: TGTGCCAGCAGGGGGGATGGTGACGAGCAGTACTTC. It yields the protein CASRGDGDEQYF.

The chain uses TRBV9 and TRBJ2-3; tentatively, D is TRBD2 (6 bases). Germline loops: CDR1 SGDLS, CDR2 YYNGEE. The CDR3 runs 15 residues. V shed 0 bases and J shed 4 bases, with 12 bases lying between them. The CDR3 nucleotides read TGTGCCAGCAGCGTAGTTGTGGGGGGAGCAGATACGCAGTATTTT. Its protein is CASSVVVGGADTQYF.

This clonotype was counted ten times or more. The J gene is TRBJ2-5, the V gene TRBV25-1; TRBD1 is a possible D gene (6 bases). This CDR3 contains 14 residues. The germline CDR1 and CDR2 sequences are MGHDK and SYGVNS. Between the trimmed V and J ends, which lost 6 bases and 9 bases, there was a span of 20 bases. CDR3 in DNA: TGTGCCAGCAGGGAGACAGGATCCCAAGGAGCCCAGTACTTC. Its protein is CASRETGSQGAQYF.

Concerning this clonotype itself: A much larger clonotype is one base distant, so this may be a read error. This chain connects TRBV5-1 to TRBJ2-3, with TRBD2 matching over 7 bases. This CDR3 region has 16 residues. CDR1 and CDR2 (germline): SGHRS, YFSETQ. The CDR3 nucleotides read TGCGCCAGCAGCTCCGCTTGGGGGGGGTCCACAGATATGCAGTATTTT. Encoded protein: CASSSAWGGSTDMQYF.

This clonotype has only a few counts. The chain carries TRBV20-1 and TRBJ2-2; perhaps TRBD1 as D (6 bases). The V gene lost 4 bases and the J gene lost 1 base, with 10 bases spanning the gap. This CDR3 is built from 14 residues. Germline CDR1 reads DFQATT; CDR2 reads SNEGSKA (reference sequence). This CDR3 is CSAKGQLNTGELFF. CDR3 in DNA: TGCAGTGCTAAGGGACAACTGAACACCGGGGAGCTGTTTTTT.

Regarding this clonotype: A much larger clone lies one base from this, so it may be a read error. The chain uses TRBV12-3 or TRBV12-4 and TRBJ1-2, with unresolved D. V was shortened by 5 bases and J by 7 bases, with 11 bases between the two germline ends. The CDR3 contains 12 residues. The CDR3 nucleotides are TGTGCCAGCAGTCCGAGGAGGACTGGCTACACCTTC. Its translation is CASSPRRTGYTF.

This clonotype was counted at least ten times. The chain has TRBV29-1 and TRBJ1-2; D remains unclear. CDR1 is SQVTM and CDR2 is ANQGSEA in the germline V gene. The V end was cut by 7 bases, the J end by 2 bases, with 8 bases between. This CDR3 contains 11 residues. CDR3 region: CSAVENYGYTF. The DNA for the CDR3 is TGCAGCGCAGTCGAGAACTATGGCTACACCTTC.

The chain uses TRBV28 and TRBJ2-1, with 9 bases identical to TRBD1. The ends lost 7 bases at V and 7 bases at J; junction bases unmatched: 11. The germline V gene has CDR1 MDHEN and CDR2 SYDVKM. The CDR3 runs to 15 residues. The CDR3 coding sequence is TGTGCCAGCAACCTCGGGGGGACAGGGCATAATGAGCAGTTCTTC. It encodes CASNLGGTGHNEQFF.

This clonotype was observed a few times. Just one base apart from a much larger clone, this may be a read error. The V call is TRBV7-2, the J call TRBJ2-5; a weak D match, TRBD2 (5 bases). Germline values: CDR1 SGHTA, CDR2 FQGNSA. The CDR3 length is 15 residues. CDR3 protein: CAGSLAGGPTNAQYF. DNA of the CDR3: TGTGCCGGCAGCTTAGCAGGCGGGCCCACGAATGCCCAGTACTTC.

The genes are TRBV5-1 and TRBJ1-4; weak D call: TRBD1 (6 bases). CDR1 and CDR2 from the germline V gene are SGHRS and YFSETQ. Trimming pared 1 base from V and 6 bases from J, leaving 10 bases between. This CDR3 has 14 amino acids. The CDR3 DNA follows: TGCGCCAGCAGCTTGAACAGGGAGTATGAAAAACTGTTTTTT. It encodes CASSLNREYEKLFF.

The chain joins TRBV6-5 to TRBJ2-1, with a weak D call TRBD1 (8 bases). V gave up 4 bases and J gave up 7 bases, with 20 bases separating them. From germline, CDR1 is MNHEY and CDR2 SVGAGI. The CDR3 spans 16 residues. CDR3 sequence reads: CASSSRTGRGRNEQFF. In DNA, the CDR3 is TGTGCCAGCAGTTCCCGGACAGGGAGGGGGAGAAATGAGCAGTTCTTC.

The chain links TRBV3-1 to TRBJ1-2, with D possibly TRBD1 on 6 matching bases. The CDR3 has 16 amino acids. V was pared by 4 bases and J by 4 bases, with 19 bases between. Germline V CDR1 and CDR2: LGHDT, YNNKEL (reference sequence). CDR3 bases: TGTGCCAGCAGCCGAGGGGGGAAGAGGCAGGTCTATGGCTACACCTTC. Residues: CASSRGGKRQVYGYTF.

At least ten counts were recorded for this clonotype. V gene TRBV7-6 combines with J gene TRBJ2-7; TRBD1 matches at 7 bases. The germline CDR1 and CDR2 sequences are SGHVS and FNYEAQ. CDR3 size: 15 residues. V shed 8 bases, J shed 2 bases, and the junction held 12 bases outside the gene matches. The CDR3 DNA sequence: TGTGCCAGCTCCGACCAGTCGGGACAGACCTACGAGCAGTACTTC. Translated: CASSDQSGQTYEQYF.

This rearrangement joins TRBV4-3 to TRBJ2-5, with a possible D match to TRBD2 (5 bases). Trimming left V 0 bases short and J 11 bases short, with 22 bases between. Germline V gene sequence: CDR1 LGHNA, CDR2 YSLEER. This CDR3 region has 16 residues. Here the CDR3 DNA reads TGCGCCAGCAGCCAAGATGAGAGGGCCCTGTACAATGAGCAGTACTTC. This sequence encodes CASSQDERALYNEQYF.

This clonotype has only a few counts. The chain has TRBV10-3 and TRBJ1-5; D is possibly TRBD1 (5 bases). V was trimmed by 5 bases and J by 7 bases, leaving 12 bases between them. The germline V gene has CDR1 ENHRY and CDR2 SYGVKD. This CDR3 is built from 13 residues. The CDR3 nucleotides are TGTGCCATCAGTCCAGGGTCAAGGCAGCCCCAGCATTTT. Translated: CAISPGSRQPQHF.

The chain couples TRBV7-9 to TRBJ2-6; 9 bases are shared with TRBD1. The germline V gene encodes CDR1 SEHNR and CDR2 FQNEAQ (reference sequence). This CDR3 contains 19 residues. V lost 1 base and J lost 0; bases outside the gene matches: 7. The CDR3 coding sequence is TGTGCCAGCAGCTTAGGTCCCGGGACAGGGCTCTCTGGGGCCAACGTCCTGACTTTC. The encoded protein is CASSLGPGTGLSGANVLTF.

This chain links TRBV10-3 with TRBJ1-5; D may be TRBD1 (5 bases). The CDR3 runs 15 residues. V was clipped by 4 bases and J by 6 bases, with 16 bases between them. In germline, CDR1 is ENHRY, CDR2 SYGVKD. The CDR3 bases are TGTGCCATCAGTGGTGGGGGAGGGAGAGGTCAGCCCCAGCATTTT. Translation gives CAISGGGGRGQPQHF.